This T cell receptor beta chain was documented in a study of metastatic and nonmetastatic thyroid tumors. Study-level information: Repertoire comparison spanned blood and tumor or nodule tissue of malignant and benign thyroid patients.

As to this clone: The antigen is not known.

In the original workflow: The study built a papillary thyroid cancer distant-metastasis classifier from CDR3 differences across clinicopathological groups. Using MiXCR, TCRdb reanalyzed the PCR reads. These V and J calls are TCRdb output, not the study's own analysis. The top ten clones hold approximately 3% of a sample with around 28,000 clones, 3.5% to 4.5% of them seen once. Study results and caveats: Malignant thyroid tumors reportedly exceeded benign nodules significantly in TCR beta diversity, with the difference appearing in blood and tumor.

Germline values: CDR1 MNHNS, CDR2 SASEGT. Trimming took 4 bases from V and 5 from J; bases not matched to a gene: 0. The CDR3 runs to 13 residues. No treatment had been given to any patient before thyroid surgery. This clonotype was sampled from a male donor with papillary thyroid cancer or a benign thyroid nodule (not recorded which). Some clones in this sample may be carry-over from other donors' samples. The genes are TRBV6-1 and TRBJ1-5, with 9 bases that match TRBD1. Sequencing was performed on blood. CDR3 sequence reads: CASSGDRDQPQHF. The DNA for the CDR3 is TGTGCCAGCAGTGGGGACAGGGATCAGCCCCAGCATTTT.